This TCR beta chain was sequenced during a study of T cells after yellow fever vaccination (dated 2019 in TCRdb). For context, the study as a whole: The SMART-Seq v4 Ultra Low Input RNA kit was used to prepare libraries from fractions with low cell numbers. Blood was collected at multiple timepoints before and after primary and secondary immunization, and bulk PBMC replicates and cell subsets were isolated. To follow T-cell clones before and after both primary and booster YFV17D yellow fever vaccination, bulk TCR alpha and beta repertoires underwent longitudinal sequencing. Two healthy male donors, one aged 18 to 30 and one aged 30 to 40 years, made up the cohort.

Ten or more counts support this clonotype. No cognate antigen has been identified for it. No qualities accompany the bases; no much larger clone lies one base away. The CDR3, cysteine through phenylalanine, is 16 amino acids long. Kept here is only the CDR3 DNA, which spans 48 bases and is read in frame from base 1. Via the germline V gene (reference sequence), CDR1 is DFQATT and CDR2 SNEGSKA. The junction shows trimming of 0 bases on V and 1 base on J, plus 15 bases between the germline ends. In the paper's terms, the treatment or condition label means: live attenuated yellow fever vaccine strain. At every blood-draw timepoint, two biological replicates of bulk PBMCs were collected. PBMCs were isolated from peripheral blood using a standard Ficoll-Paque protocol. TriZol was used to extract RNA from bulk PBMCs, CD4 and CD8 fractions, and dextramer-positive and dextramer-negative fractions. The investigation overall reported the following: Because abundant contaminating clonotypes from the bulk population could be contained in FACS-sorted repertoires, computational filtering was required. Because only two donors were included in the study, the extent to which the findings can be generalized is limited. A small share of clonotypes was detected in both CD4 and CD8 compartments, with the overlap likely arising from convergent recombination. Most clones expanded after primary vaccination were re-detected after the booster (around 96% of CD4 and about 88% of CD8), suggesting broad memory maintenance. Compared with the primary T-cell response, the secondary T-cell response was weaker but faster, peaking on day 5 rather than day 15.

The sequencer listed for this sample is Illumina NovaSeq 6000. TCR cDNA was synthesized by 5'RACE template switching, through which a universal primer site and unique molecular identifiers were introduced. Priming for cDNA synthesis came from both the TCR alpha and TCR beta constant segments. Library amplification used two PCR steps, and the second PCR step added sample barcodes and sequencing adapters. Libraries were sequenced on Illumina HiSeq 2500 (2x100 bp) or NovaSeq (2x150 bp). Per the authors' processing: Demultiplexing of reads and collapsing into UMI consensus sequences were performed with MIGEC, and V(D)J alignment was carried out with MiXCR. Vaccine-responding clonotypes were defined with edgeR using replicate PBMC samples, requiring FDR below 0.01 and a log2 fold change above 5 up to day 15. CD4 or CD8 identity was assigned to each bulk clonotype according to whether the clonotype was present at higher abundance in the sequenced CD4 repertoire or the sequenced CD8 repertoire. TCRdb took the public reads, trimmed them with fastp at Q25, ran MiXCR for clone calling and kept in-frame beta chains. CDR3 protein sequences are deduplicated, and each keeps its most common genes and DNA. What appears here as the V and J calls and clone size reflects TCRdb's work, not the paper's. The sample includes 300,000 to 350,000 distinct CDR3 sequences, with around 3.9% observed a single time. Roughly 24% of the sample comes from the top ten.

Material: PBMCs, obtained 5 days after the yellow fever booster vaccination. The chain links TRBV20-1 with TRBJ1-1; the D gene remains uncertain. The origin of this receptor is a man aged 18 to 35 who received the YFV17D yellow fever vaccine. The DNA reads as follows: TGCAGTGCTAGAGATCACACCAAGGGTTCGAACACTGAAGCTTTCTTT. Its protein is CSARDHTKGSNTEAFF.